This passage covers 21 T cell receptor beta chains from one sample sequenced in a study of blood T cell repertoires in COVID-19. Method: immunoSEQ multiplex PCR; TCRdb's copy keeps in-frame clones and lacks some. This table holds about 36,000 clones, around 85% found once. Specimen: peripheral blood. These receptors originate from a human donor in a cohort sampled during active COVID-19.

This chain joins TRBV28 and TRBJ1-6; tentatively, D is TRBD1 (5 bases). This CDR3 region has 16 residues. Germline V gene lookup returns CDR1 MDHEN and CDR2 SYDVKM. Trimming took off 5 bases at V and 5 bases at J, with 16 bases between the two ends. CDR3 sequence: CASSQGATADNSPLHF. The CDR3, as DNA: TGTGCCAGCAGTCAAGGGGCAACGGCCGATAATTCACCCCTCCACTTT.

The chain recombines TRBV15 with TRBJ2-3, with a possible D match to TRBD1 (6 bases). The V gene's germline CDR1 is LNHNV and CDR2 YYDKDF (reference sequence). The CDR3 consists of 17 residues. The V end was cut by 3 bases, the J end by 1 base, with 17 bases between. As DNA, the CDR3 is TGTGCCACCAGCAGTGACCGGGACACCCAACGCACAGATACGCAGTATTTT. It translates to CATSSDRDTQRTDTQYF. Complete variable domain (other parts from reference TRBV15 and TRBJ2-3): DAMVIQNPRYQVTQFGKPVTLSCSQTLNHNVMYWYQQKSSQAPKLLFHYYDKDFNNEADTPDNFQSRRPNTSFCFLDIRSPGLGDTAMYLCATSSDRDTQRTDTQYFGPGTRLTVL.

J is TRBJ1-5 and V is TRBV6-5, with a possible D match to TRBD1 (5 bases). CDR1 MNHEY and CDR2 SVGAGI come from the germline V gene. Trimming pared 6 bases from V and 4 bases from J, leaving 13 bases between. The CDR3 loop spans 14 amino acids. The CDR3 bases are TGTGCCAGCAGGGGGTCAGGGAATAATCAGCCCCAGCATTTT. Protein: CASRGSGNNQPQHF.

The chain recombines TRBV28 with TRBJ2-1; D may be TRBD2 (5 bases). V lost 6 bases, J lost 8 bases, and 14 bases lay in between. Germline values: CDR1 MDHEN, CDR2 SYDVKM. CDR3 length: 13 residues. In DNA form, the CDR3 reads TGTGCCAGCAGGACCGGGCCGAGGGATGAGCAGTTCTTC. This gives the protein CASRTGPRDEQFF.

The chain carries TRBV11-2 and TRBJ2-2, with 8 positions matching TRBD1. The CDR3 runs 14 residues. The V gene's germline CDR1 is SGHAT and CDR2 FQNNGV. Trimming at V came to 6 bases and at J to 6 bases, leaving 6 bases not matched to a gene. CDR3 DNA: TGTGCCAGCAGTACGCAGGGGGCTGCCGGGGAGCTGTTTTTT. It is translated as CASSTQGAAGELFF.

The chain carries TRBV7-2 and TRBJ2-1, with D unclear. This CDR3 contains 15 residues. CDR1 SGHTA and CDR2 FQGNSA come from the germline V gene. V shed 5 bases and J shed 0 bases, with 11 bases lying between them. In DNA, the CDR3 is TGTGCCAGCAGCCGCAGTGATCCCTCCTACAATGAGCAGTTCTTC. Encoded protein: CASSRSDPSYNEQFF.

The V gene is TRBV28, the J gene TRBJ2-7; 11 bases line up with TRBD1. J gave up 2 bases and V 5 bases, and 8 bases lay outside the gene matches. Germline CDR1 MDHEN, CDR2 SYDVKM. The CDR3 consists of 16 residues. The chain's CDR3 is CASSPPGDRGAYEQYF. Written as DNA, the CDR3 is TGTGCCAGCAGTCCACCGGGGGACAGGGGGGCCTACGAGCAGTACTTC. Full variable domain (missing parts from reference TRBV28 and TRBJ2-7): DVKVTQSSRYLVKRTGEKVFLECVQDMDHENMFWYRQDPGLGLRLIYFSYDVKMKEKGDIPEGYSVSREKKERFSLILESASTNQTSMYLCASSPPGDRGAYEQYFGPGTRLTVT.

The chain employs TRBV10-1 and TRBJ1-5; TRBD1 aligns across 9 bases. V lost 3 bases to trimming and J lost 3 bases; unmatched junction nucleotides: 3. The CDR3 loop spans 15 amino acids. CDR1 and CDR2 from the germline V gene are WNHNN and SYGVQD (reference sequence). CDR3: CASSDYRGHNQPQHF. DNA for the CDR3: TGCGCCAGCAGTGATTACAGGGGGCACAATCAGCCCCAGCATTTT.

This chain connects TRBV10-3 to TRBJ2-7; no definite D call. CDR3 length: 13 amino acids. Trimming took off 4 bases at V and 3 bases at J, with 10 bases between the two ends. Looked up from germline, CDR1 is ENHRY and CDR2 is SYGVKD. The CDR3 region is CAISGTFRYEQYF. The CDR3 bases are TGTGCCATCAGTGGTACATTTCGCTACGAGCAGTACTTC.

This clone has just a few counts. The V and J genes are TRBV5-1 and TRBJ2-4; maybe TRBD2 (7 bases). Germline V lookup: CDR1 SGHRS, CDR2 YFSETQ. The length of the CDR3 is 17 residues. Trimming left V 0 bases short and J 0 bases short, with 13 bases between. The CDR3 reads CASSLDGGQLAKNIQYF. DNA for the CDR3: TGCGCCAGCAGCTTGGACGGGGGGCAGCTAGCCAAAAACATTCAGTACTTC.

This sequence joins TRBV7-9 and TRBJ2-1, with D possibly TRBD1 on 5 matching bases. V lost 5 bases to trimming and J lost 9 bases, with 8 bases between them. Germline V gene data show CDR1 as SEHNR and CDR2 as FQNEAQ (reference sequence). The CDR3 extends over 11 amino acids. In DNA, the CDR3 is TGTGCCAGCAGCCCTAGGGGTGAGCAGTTCTTC. It translates to CASSPRGEQFF. Together with reference TRBV7-9 and TRBJ2-1, the CDR3 gives the full variable domain: DTGVSQNPRHKITKRGQNVTFRCDPISEHNRLYWYRQTLGQGPEFLTYFQNEAQLEKSRLLSDRFSAERPKGSFSTLEIQRTEQGDSAMYLCASSPRGEQFFGPGTRLTVL.

This clone was seen a single time. The chain links TRBV11-3 to TRBJ2-7, with 8 bases that match TRBD1. The CDR3 consists of 14 residues. V lost 5 bases to trimming and J lost 6 bases; unmatched junction nucleotides: 9. Per germline, CDR1 SGHNT and CDR2 YENEEA. The CDR3 here is CASSAGQGPREQYF. The CDR3 nucleotides read TGTGCCAGCAGCGCCGGACAGGGCCCTCGCGAGCAGTACTTC. Full variable domain (rest looked up from reference TRBV11-3 and TRBJ2-7): EAGVVQSPRYKIIEKKQPVAFWCNPISGHNTLYWYLQNLGQGPELLIRYENEEAVDDSQLPKDRFSAERLKGVDSTLKIQPAELGDSAVYLCASSAGQGPREQYFGPGTRLTVT.

J is TRBJ2-2 and V is TRBV5-1; tentative D call: TRBD1 (5 bases). Trimming took 0 bases from V and 0 from J, leaving 9 bases between them. This CDR3 has 16 residues. The germline gives CDR1 SGHRS, CDR2 YFSETQ. The CDR3 nucleotides read TGCGCCAGCAGCTTGGCCCGGACATCGAACACCGGGGAGCTGTTTTTT. Protein product: CASSLARTSNTGELFF.

For the CDR3, the DNA is TGTGCCAGCAGTCGGTCGGGGAAGGATGGCTACACCTTC. Translated, it gives CASSRSGKDGYTF. The chain joins TRBV27 to TRBJ1-2; D ambiguous. The CDR3 sequence is 13 residues long. Deletions cut 5 bases from V and 6 bases from J, with 13 bases between. Germline V CDR1 and CDR2: MNHEY, SMNVEV (reference sequence).

This clone was counted once. The chain joins TRBV28 to TRBJ2-5, with 7 bases fitting TRBD2. This CDR3 has 15 residues. Trimming took 5 bases from V and 0 from J; bases not matched to a gene: 6. CDR1 and CDR2 from the germline V gene are MDHEN and SYDVKM. The CDR3 nucleotides are TGTGCCAGCAGTGGGGCTAGCGGCAACCAAGAGACCCAGTACTTC. The encoded protein is CASSGASGNQETQYF. The variable domain in full, completed from reference TRBV28 and TRBJ2-5, reads DVKVTQSSRYLVKRTGEKVFLECVQDMDHENMFWYRQDPGLGLRLIYFSYDVKMKEKGDIPEGYSVSREKKERFSLILESASTNQTSMYLCASSGASGNQETQYFGPGTRLLVL.

This chain joins TRBV5-6 and TRBJ1-2; tentatively, D is TRBD1 (5 bases). This CDR3 has 15 residues. V was clipped by 0 bases and J by 5 bases, with 14 bases between them. In germline, CDR1 is SGHDT, CDR2 YYEEEE. In nucleotides, the CDR3 is TGTGCCAGCAGCTTGGGGCAGGGAGGGAAGTATGGCTACACCTTC. Protein product: CASSLGQGGKYGYTF.

The chain employs TRBV6-6 and TRBJ2-3; TRBD2 matches at 11 bases. The CDR3 has 15 amino acids. V shed 6 bases, J shed 3 bases, and the junction held 5 bases outside the gene matches. The V gene's germline CDR1 is MNHNY and CDR2 SVGAGI (reference sequence). The CDR3: CASRLAGGGTDTQYF. The DNA for the CDR3 is TGTGCCAGCAGGCTAGCGGGGGGTGGTACAGATACGCAGTATTTT.

This rearrangement joins TRBV7-3 to TRBJ2-5; 8 bases are a match to TRBD1. CDR1 and CDR2 (germline): SGHTA, FQGTGA. This CDR3 has 20 residues. V lost 2 bases, J lost 4 bases, and 21 bases stayed unmatched. CDR3 amino acids: CASSLWASNNRGCPGETQYF. The DNA for the CDR3 is TGTGCCAGCAGCTTATGGGCTTCAAACAACAGGGGGTGCCCTGGAGAGACCCAGTACTTC.

V usage is TRBV5-8 and J usage is TRBJ2-3; 10 nucleotides line up with TRBD2. The CDR3 is made up of 16 amino acids. Losses at the gene ends were 4 bases for V and 4 bases for J; bases not matched to a gene: 9. The germline V gene encodes CDR1 SGHTS and CDR2 YDEGEE. The CDR3 protein is CASSTGTSATPDTQYF. CDR3 DNA: TGTGCCAGCAGCACCGGGACTAGCGCGACACCAGATACGCAGTATTTT.

The J gene is TRBJ1-5, the V gene TRBV19; D might be TRBD1 (6 bases). Germline CDR1 LNHDA, CDR2 SQIVND (reference sequence). This CDR3 spans 18 amino acids. V lost 1 base, J lost 6 bases, and 22 bases lay in between. In nucleotides, the CDR3 is TGTGCCAGTAGTATAGGCACAAGCAGGGGCTGGAGGTCTCAGCCCCAGCATTTT. Its translation is CASSIGTSRGWRSQPQHF.

The rearrangement joins TRBV9 to TRBJ1-3, with 8 bases identical to TRBD1. After removal of 0 bases from V and 0 bases from J, the junction contained 8 bases not matched to a gene. Germline CDR1 and CDR2: SGDLS and YYNGEE. The length of the CDR3 is 18 residues. The CDR3: CASSVELWGQDSGNTIYF. The CDR3 coding sequence is TGTGCCAGCAGCGTAGAGCTCTGGGGACAGGACTCTGGAAACACCATATATTTT.